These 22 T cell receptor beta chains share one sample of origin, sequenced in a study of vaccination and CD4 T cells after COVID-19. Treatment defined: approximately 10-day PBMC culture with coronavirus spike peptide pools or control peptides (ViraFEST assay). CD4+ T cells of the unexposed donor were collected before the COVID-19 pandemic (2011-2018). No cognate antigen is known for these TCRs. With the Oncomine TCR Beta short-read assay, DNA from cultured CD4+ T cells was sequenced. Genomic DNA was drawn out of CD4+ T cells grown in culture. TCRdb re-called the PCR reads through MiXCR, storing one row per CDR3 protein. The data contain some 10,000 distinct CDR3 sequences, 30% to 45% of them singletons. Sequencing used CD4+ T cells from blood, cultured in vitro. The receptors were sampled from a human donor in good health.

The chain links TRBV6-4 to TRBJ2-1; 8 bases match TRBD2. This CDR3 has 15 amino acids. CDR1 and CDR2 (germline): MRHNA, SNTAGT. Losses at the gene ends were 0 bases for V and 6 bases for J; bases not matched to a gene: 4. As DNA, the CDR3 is TGTGCCAGCAGTGACTCGAGTGGGACTAGCAATGAGCAGTTCTTC. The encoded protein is CASSDSSGTSNEQFF.

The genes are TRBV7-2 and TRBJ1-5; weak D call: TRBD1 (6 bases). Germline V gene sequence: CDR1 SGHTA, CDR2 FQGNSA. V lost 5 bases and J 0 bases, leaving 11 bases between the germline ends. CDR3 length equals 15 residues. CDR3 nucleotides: TGTGCCAGCAGCCGGACAGATTATAGCAATCAGCCCCAGCATTTT. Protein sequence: CASSRTDYSNQPQHF.

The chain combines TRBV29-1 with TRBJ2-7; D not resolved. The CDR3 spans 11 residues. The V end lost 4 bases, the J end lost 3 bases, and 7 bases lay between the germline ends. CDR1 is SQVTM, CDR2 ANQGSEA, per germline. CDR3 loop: CSVGAGYEQYF. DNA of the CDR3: TGCAGCGTTGGAGCAGGCTACGAGCAGTACTTC.

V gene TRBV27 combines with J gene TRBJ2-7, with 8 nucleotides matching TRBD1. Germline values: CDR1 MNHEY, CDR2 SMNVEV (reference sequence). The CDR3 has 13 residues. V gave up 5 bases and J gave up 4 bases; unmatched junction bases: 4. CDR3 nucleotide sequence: TGTGCCAGCAGTGGACAGGGTTTTTACGAGCAGTACTTC. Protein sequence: CASSGQGFYEQYF.

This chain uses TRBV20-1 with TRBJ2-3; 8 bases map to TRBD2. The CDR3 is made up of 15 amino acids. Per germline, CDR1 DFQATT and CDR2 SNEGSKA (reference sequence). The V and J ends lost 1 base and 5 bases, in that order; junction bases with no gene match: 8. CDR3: CSARAPSGRGDTQYF. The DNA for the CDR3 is TGCAGTGCTAGAGCGCCGAGCGGGAGAGGAGATACGCAGTATTTT.

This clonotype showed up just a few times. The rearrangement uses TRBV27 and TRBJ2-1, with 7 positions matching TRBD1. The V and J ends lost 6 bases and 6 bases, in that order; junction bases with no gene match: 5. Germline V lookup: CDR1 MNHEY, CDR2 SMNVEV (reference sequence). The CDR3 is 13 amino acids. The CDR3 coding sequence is TGTGCCAGCAGGAGAAGGGGGCTCAATGAGCAGTTCTTC. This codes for CASRRRGLNEQFF.

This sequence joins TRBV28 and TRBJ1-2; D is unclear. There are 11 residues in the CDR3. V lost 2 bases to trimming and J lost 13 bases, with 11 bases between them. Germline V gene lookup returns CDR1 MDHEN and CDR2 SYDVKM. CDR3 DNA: TGTGCCAGCAGTTTAAACCAGCGACTCACCTTC. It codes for CASSLNQRLTF.

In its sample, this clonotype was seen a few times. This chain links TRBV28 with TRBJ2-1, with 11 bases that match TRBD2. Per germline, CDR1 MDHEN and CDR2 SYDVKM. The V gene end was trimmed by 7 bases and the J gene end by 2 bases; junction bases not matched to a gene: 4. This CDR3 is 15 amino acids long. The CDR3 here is CASTVTSGTYNEQFF. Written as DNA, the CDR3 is TGTGCCAGCACGGTGACTAGCGGGACCTACAATGAGCAGTTCTTC.

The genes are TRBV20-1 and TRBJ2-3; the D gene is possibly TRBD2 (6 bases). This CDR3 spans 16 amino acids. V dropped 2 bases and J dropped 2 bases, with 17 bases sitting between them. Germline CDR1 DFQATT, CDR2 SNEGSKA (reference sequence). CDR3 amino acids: CSARRQGLPTTDTQYF. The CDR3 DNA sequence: TGCAGTGCTAGACGGCAAGGACTACCAACCACAGATACGCAGTATTTT.

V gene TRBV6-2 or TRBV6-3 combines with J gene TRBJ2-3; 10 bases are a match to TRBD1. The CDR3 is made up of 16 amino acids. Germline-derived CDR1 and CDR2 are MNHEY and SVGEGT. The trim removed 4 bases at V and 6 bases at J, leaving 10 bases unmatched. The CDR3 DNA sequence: TGTGCCAGCAGTTGGGGACCGGGACAGGGGAAGGATACGCAGTATTTT. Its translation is CASSWGPGQGKDTQYF.

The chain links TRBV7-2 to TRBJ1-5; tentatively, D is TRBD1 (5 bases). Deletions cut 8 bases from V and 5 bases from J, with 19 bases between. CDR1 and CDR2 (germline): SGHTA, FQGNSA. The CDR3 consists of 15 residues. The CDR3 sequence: CASARWDGTYQPQHF. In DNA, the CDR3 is TGTGCCAGCGCCCGTTGGGACGGGACGTATCAGCCCCAGCATTTT.

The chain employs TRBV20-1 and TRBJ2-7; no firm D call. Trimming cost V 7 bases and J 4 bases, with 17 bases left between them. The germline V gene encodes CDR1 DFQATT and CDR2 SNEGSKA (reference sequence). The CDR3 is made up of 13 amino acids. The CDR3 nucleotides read TGCAGTGTTCCGCCCTATCGTAGGTACGAGCAGTACTTC. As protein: CSVPPYRRYEQYF.

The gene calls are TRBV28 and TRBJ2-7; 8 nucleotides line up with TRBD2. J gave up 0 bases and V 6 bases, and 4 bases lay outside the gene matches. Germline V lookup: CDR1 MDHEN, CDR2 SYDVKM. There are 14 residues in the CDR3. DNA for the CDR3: TGTGCCAGCAGCCCTAGCGGGCTCTCCTACGAGCAGTACTTC. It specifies CASSPSGLSYEQYF.

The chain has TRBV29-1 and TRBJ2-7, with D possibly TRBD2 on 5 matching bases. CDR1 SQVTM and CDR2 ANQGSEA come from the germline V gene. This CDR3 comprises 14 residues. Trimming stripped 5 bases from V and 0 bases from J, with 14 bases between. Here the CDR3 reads CSVLPEGYSYEQYF. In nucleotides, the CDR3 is TGCAGCGTTTTACCCGAGGGTTACTCCTACGAGCAGTACTTC.

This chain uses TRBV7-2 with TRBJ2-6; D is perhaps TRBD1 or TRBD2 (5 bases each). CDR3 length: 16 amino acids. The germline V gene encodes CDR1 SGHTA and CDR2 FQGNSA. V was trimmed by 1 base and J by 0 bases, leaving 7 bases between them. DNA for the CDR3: TGTGCCAGCAGCTTAGAGGGGAGCTCTGGGGCCAACGTCCTGACTTTC. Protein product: CASSLEGSSGANVLTF.

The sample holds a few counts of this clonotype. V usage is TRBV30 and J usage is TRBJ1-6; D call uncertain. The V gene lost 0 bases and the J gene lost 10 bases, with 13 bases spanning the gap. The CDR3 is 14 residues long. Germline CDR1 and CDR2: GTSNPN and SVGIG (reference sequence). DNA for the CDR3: TGTGCCTGGAGTGTGGGCGGCGAGAGGTCACCCCTCCACTTT. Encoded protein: CAWSVGGERSPLHF.

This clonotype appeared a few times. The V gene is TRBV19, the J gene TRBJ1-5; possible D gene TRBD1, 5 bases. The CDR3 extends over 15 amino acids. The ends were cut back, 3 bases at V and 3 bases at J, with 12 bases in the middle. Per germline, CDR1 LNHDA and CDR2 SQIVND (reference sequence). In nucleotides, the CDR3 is TGTGCCAGTAGTATGGGCAGGGAAAACAATCAGCCCCAGCATTTT. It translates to CASSMGRENNQPQHF. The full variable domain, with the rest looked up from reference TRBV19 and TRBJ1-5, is DGGITQSPKYLFRKEGQNVTLSCEQNLNHDAMYWYRQDPGQGLRLIYYSQIVNDFQKGDIAEGYSVSREKKESFPLTVTSAQKNPTAFYLCASSMGRENNQPQHFGDGTRLSIL.

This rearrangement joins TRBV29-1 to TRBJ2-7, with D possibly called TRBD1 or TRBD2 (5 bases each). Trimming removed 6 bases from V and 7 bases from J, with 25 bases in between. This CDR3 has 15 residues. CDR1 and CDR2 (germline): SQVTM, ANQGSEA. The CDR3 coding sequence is TGCAGCGTGCTTGCCACGGGACGGACCTTAGGGGAGCAGTACTTC. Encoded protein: CSVLATGRTLGEQYF.

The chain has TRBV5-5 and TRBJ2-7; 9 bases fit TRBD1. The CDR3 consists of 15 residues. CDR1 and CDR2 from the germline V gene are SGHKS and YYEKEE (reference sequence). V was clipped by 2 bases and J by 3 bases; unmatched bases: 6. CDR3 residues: CASSLGDRVLYEQYF. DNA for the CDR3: TGTGCCAGCAGCTTAGGGGACAGGGTCCTCTACGAGCAGTACTTC. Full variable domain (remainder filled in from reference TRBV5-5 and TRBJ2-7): DAGVTQSPTHLIKTRGQQVTLRCSPISGHKSVSWYQQVLGQGPQFIFQYYEKEERGRGNFPDRFSARQFPNYSSELNVNALLLGDSALYLCASSLGDRVLYEQYFGPGTRLTVT.

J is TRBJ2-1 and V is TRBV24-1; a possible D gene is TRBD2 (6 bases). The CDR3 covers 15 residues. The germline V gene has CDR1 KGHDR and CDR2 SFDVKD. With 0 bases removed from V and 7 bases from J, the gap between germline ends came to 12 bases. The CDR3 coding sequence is TGTGCCACCAGTGATTTGTCGGCGGGGACGAATGAGCAGTTCTTC. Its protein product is CATSDLSAGTNEQFF.

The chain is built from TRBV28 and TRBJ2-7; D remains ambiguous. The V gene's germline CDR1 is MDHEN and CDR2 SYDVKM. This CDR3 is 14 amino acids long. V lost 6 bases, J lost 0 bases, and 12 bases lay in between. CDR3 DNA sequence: TGTGCCAGCAGCCCCGCTCAACTCTCCTACGAGCAGTACTTC. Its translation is CASSPAQLSYEQYF.

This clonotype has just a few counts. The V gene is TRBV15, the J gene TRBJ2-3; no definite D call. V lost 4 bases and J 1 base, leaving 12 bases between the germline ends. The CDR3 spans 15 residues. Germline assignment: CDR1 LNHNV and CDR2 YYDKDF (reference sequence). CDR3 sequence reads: CATSTGLGGTDTQYF. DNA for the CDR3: TGTGCCACCAGCACGGGCCTTGGGGGCACAGATACGCAGTATTTT.